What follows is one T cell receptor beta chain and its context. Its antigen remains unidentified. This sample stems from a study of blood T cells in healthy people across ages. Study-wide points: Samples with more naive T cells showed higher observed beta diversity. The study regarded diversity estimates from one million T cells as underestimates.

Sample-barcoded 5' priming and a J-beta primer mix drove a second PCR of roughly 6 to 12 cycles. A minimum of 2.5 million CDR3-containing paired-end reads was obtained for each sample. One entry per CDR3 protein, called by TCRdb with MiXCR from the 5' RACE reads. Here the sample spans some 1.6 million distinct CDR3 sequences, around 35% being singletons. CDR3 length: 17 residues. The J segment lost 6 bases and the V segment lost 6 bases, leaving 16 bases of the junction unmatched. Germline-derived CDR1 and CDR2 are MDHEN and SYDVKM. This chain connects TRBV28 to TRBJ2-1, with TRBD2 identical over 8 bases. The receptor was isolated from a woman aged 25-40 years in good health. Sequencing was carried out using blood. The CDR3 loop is CASSHPDGGRNPNEQFF. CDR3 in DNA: TGTGCCAGCAGCCACCCCGACGGCGGGAGGAATCCCAATGAGCAGTTCTTC.